The clone carrying this T cell receptor beta chain was counted at least ten times. Its antigen remains unidentified. The data stem from a study of early T cells in non-severe SARS-CoV-2 infection. The study, taken as a whole, reports: Anti-spike CD8 responses were favored by VDJdb matching, which missed private and CD4 specificities.

Unique molecular identifiers (one per individual cDNA molecule) were attached. TCRdb reanalysed the 5' RACE reads using MiXCR and keeps one entry per CDR3 protein. The sample carries fewer than 35,000 distinct CDR3 sequences, around 9% recorded once. The CDR3 spans 13 residues. Germline values: CDR1 SQVTM, CDR2 ANQGSEA. V lost 6 bases to trimming and J lost 4 bases, with 15 bases between them. The sequencing input was whole blood. The receptor was derived from an adult who was a healthcare worker with PCR-confirmed SARS-CoV-2 infection or an uninfected control (not recorded which). This chain connects TRBV29-1 to TRBJ1-1; D perhaps matches TRBD1 (5 bases). The CDR3 loop is CSVDPGAGTEAFF. CDR3 nucleotide sequence: TGCAGCGTAGACCCCGGGGCAGGCACTGAAGCTTTCTTT.